The 16 T cell receptor beta chains reported below all come from one sample, sequenced in a study of tissue T cells after allogeneic stem cell transplantation. Using immunoSEQ multiplex PCR, the repertoire was profiled, and TCRdb retains in-frame clones only, with some absent. The data hold around 7,900 clones, with around 34% observed a single time. Time point noted: mouse harvest day 14 after allogeneic transplant. The graft held 10^6 splenic CD5+ T cells and 10^7 T-cell-depleted bone marrow cells. Sequenced input: skin. The source is a female BALB/c mouse given C57BL/6 T cells with graft-versus-host disease after an allogeneic hematopoietic cell transplant.

This clone is large in the sample. Mouse gene names apply. The read terminates 1 residue ahead of where the CDR3 ends, so the germline J gene completes it. The V call is TRBV26, the J call TRBJ1-3, with unresolved D. With 2 bases removed from V and 0 bases from J, the gap between germline ends came to 5 bases. The CDR3 is made up of 14 amino acids. The germline CDR1 and CDR2 sequences are KGHPV and FQNQEV (reference sequence). The sequenced part of the CDR3 DNA is TGTGCCAGCAGTCTGACACATTCTGGAAATACGCTCTAT. It is translated as CASSLTHSGNTLY. The complete CDR3 protein is CASSLTHSGNTLYF.

With regard to this clone: Gene names follow the mouse nomenclature. The CDR3 end is not reached by the read, which stops 1 residue before it; the germline J gene fills it in. The chain uses TRBV26 and TRBJ2-4; a possible D gene is TRBD2 (6 bases). Germline lookup yields CDR1 KGHPV and CDR2 FQNQEV (reference sequence). The CDR3 spans 13 residues. Trimming left V 6 bases short and J 1 base short, with 8 bases between. Partial CDR3 DNA: TGTGCCAGCAGCCGGACTGGTCAAAACACCTTGTAC. This gives the protein CASSRTGQNTLY. The entire CDR3 protein reads CASSRTGQNTLYF.

This clone was counted only a few times. Germline and genes here are mouse. The observed sequence ends 1 residue before the CDR3 terminus, with the missing tail filled in from the germline J gene. The rearrangement links TRBV26 to TRBJ2-4; perhaps TRBD1 as D (5 bases). CDR3 size: 13 residues. The V end was cut by 0 bases, the J end by 4 bases, with 5 bases between. Germline assignment: CDR1 KGHPV and CDR2 FQNQEV (reference sequence). CDR3 protein: CASSLSRENTLYF. Partial CDR3 DNA: TGTGCCAGCAGTCTGTCCAGGGAAAACACCTTGTAC. The full variable domain, in which reference TRBV26 and TRBJ2-4 provide the parts outside the CDR3, is NSKVIQTPRYLVKGQGQKAKMRCIPEKGHPVVFWYQQNKNNEFKFLINFQNQEVLQQIDMTEKRFSAECPSNSPCSLEIQSSEAGDSALYLCASSLSRENTLYFGAGTRLSVL.

The sample holds a few counts of this clone. Genes here carry mouse names. Read coverage stops 1 residue before the CDR3 terminus; the germline J gene supplies the remainder. The chain has TRBV26 and TRBJ2-7; D call uncertain. This CDR3 spans 13 amino acids. The germline gives CDR1 KGHPV, CDR2 FQNQEV (reference sequence). V lost 2 bases and J lost 0, with 5 bases in between. The CDR3 loop reads CASSLMFSYEQYF. The CDR3 bases that were read are TGTGCCAGCAGTCTGATGTTCTCCTATGAACAGTAC.

This clone was picked up a small number of times. Any gene name here is a mouse gene name. The sequenced fragment ends 1 residue before the CDR3 boundary, so the rest is inferred from the germline J gene. The V and J genes are TRBV19 and TRBJ1-6; the D is unclear. TRBJ1-6 is labeled an ORF, and its function is uncertain. Germline lookup yields CDR1 FNHDT and CDR2 SITEND (reference sequence). This CDR3 is built from 13 residues. Trimming cost V 1 base and J 6 bases, with 5 bases left between them. CDR3 loop: CASSIQTNSPLYF. The DNA read from the CDR3 is TGTGCCAGCAGTATACAGACTAATTCGCCCCTCTAC.

Only a few counts were recorded for this clone. Gene labels here are mouse ones. The sequenced fragment ends 1 residue before the CDR3 boundary, so the rest is inferred from the germline J gene. V usage is TRBV12-2 and J usage is TRBJ2-3, with D uncertain. This CDR3 region has 15 residues. Per the germline V gene, CDR1 is SGHLS and CDR2 is HYDKME. Trimming stripped 0 bases from V and 0 bases from J, with 9 bases between. This chain's CDR3 is CASSLGGASAETLYF. CDR3 DNA, as far as it was read: TGTGCCAGCTCTCTCGGAGGCGCTAGTGCAGAAACGCTGTAT.

This clone came up a few times. These gene names are mouse names. From the germline J gene comes the end of the CDR3, since the read stops 1 residue before it. This chain links TRBV26 with TRBJ2-7, with D tentatively TRBD2 (6 bases). V was clipped by 3 bases and J by 4 bases, with 13 bases between them. The CDR3 runs to 14 residues. Germline CDR1 is KGHPV and CDR2 is FQNQEV (reference sequence). The CDR3 here is CASSLPGLTYEQYF. Incomplete CDR3 DNA: TGTGCCAGCAGTCTTCCGGGACTTACTTATGAACAGTAC.

Of note for this clone: Any gene name here is a mouse gene name. The sequence runs out 1 residue before the end of the CDR3; the remainder is reconstructed from the germline J gene. The J gene is TRBJ1-4, the V gene TRBV16; D is unresolved. This CDR3 comprises 12 residues. V was cut by 4 bases and J by 6 bases, with 6 bases left in between. Germline CDR1 is SGHSA and CDR2 is FRNQAP. CDR3 sequence: CASSSGDERLFF. Partial CDR3 DNA: TGTGCAAGCAGCTCAGGAGACGAAAGATTATTT.

About this clone itself: Gene names denote mouse genes. From the germline J gene comes the end of the CDR3, since the read stops 1 residue before it. The chain uses TRBV29 and TRBJ1-1; no reliable D call. Germline loops: CDR1 MSHET, CDR2 SYDVDS. V lost 2 bases and J lost 5, with 6 bases in between. The CDR3 is 12 amino acids. The CDR3 spells CASSLRQTEVFF. The CDR3 bases that were read are TGTGCTAGCAGTTTACGGCAAACAGAAGTCTTC.

Worth noting for this clone: Gene names denote mouse genes. CDR3 residues: CASSPGTYNNQAPLF. The sequenced part of the CDR3 DNA is TGTGCCAGCAGCCCGGGGACATATAACAACCAGGCTCCGCTT. The rearrangement joins TRBV3 to TRBJ1-5; tentative D call: TRBD1 (6 bases). The read terminates 1 residue ahead of where the CDR3 ends, so the germline J gene completes it. The germline CDR1 and CDR2 sequences are SNHLY and FYNGKV (reference sequence). With 5 bases removed from V and 0 bases from J, the gap between germline ends came to 11 bases. The CDR3 spans 15 residues.

This clone has just a few counts. The germline and genes are mouse ones. The DNA ends 1 residue before the CDR3 does, and the rest of the CDR3 is filled in from the germline J gene. The chain employs TRBV26 and TRBJ1-1; no definite D call. V was trimmed by 0 bases and J by 3 bases, leaving 5 bases between them. This CDR3 has 13 amino acids. CDR1 KGHPV and CDR2 FQNQEV come from the germline V gene (reference sequence). CDR3 sequence: CASSLSGHTEVFF. CDR3 bases read: TGTGCCAGCAGTCTGTCCGGTCACACAGAAGTCTTC.

With respect to this clone: Here the gene names and germline are mouse. With the read ending 1 residue before the CDR3 end, the germline J gene is used to fill in that end. The chain carries TRBV12-1 and TRBJ2-1; 10 nucleotides line up with TRBD2. Trimming cost V 4 bases and J 6 bases; bases outside gene matches: 8. There are 15 residues in the CDR3. Germline V lookup: CDR1 SGHSN, CDR2 HYEKVE. The part of the CDR3 DNA that was read is TGTGCCAGCTCCCTTCCCGGGACTGGGGTTGCTGAGCAGTTC. Translated: CASSLPGTGVAEQF. In full, the CDR3 is CASSLPGTGVAEQFF.

A note on this clone: Each gene name is a mouse one. From the germline J gene comes the end of the CDR3, since the read stops 1 residue before it. This rearrangement joins TRBV20 to TRBJ2-7; 10 bases map to TRBD2. This CDR3 has 13 amino acids. Germline trimming cut 2 bases from V and 5 bases from J; bases unmatched to any gene: 3. The V gene's germline CDR1 is GFQATS and CDR2 STVNSAI. CDR3 sequence reads: CGARTGGGDEQYF. CDR3 DNA, as far as it was read: TGTGGTGCTAGGACTGGGGGGGGCGATGAACAGTAC. Full variable domain (remainder filled in from reference TRBV20 and TRBJ2-7): GALVYQYPRRTICKSGTSMRMECQAVGFQATSVAWYRQSPQKTFELIALSTVNSAIKYEQNFTQEKFPISHPNLSFSSMTVLNAYLEDRGLYLCGARTGGGDEQYFGPGTRLTVL.

On this clone: Gene names follow the mouse nomenclature. The CDR3 extends 1 residue past the end of the read, so its final part is completed from the germline J gene. The V and J genes are TRBV4 and TRBJ2-5; no definite D call. Germline assignment: CDR1 LGHDT and CDR2 YNNKQL (reference sequence). There are 11 residues in the CDR3. Trimming shortened V by 4 bases and J by 6 bases, and 5 bases separated the two germline ends. The CDR3 region is CASSWVDTQYF. The covered CDR3 bases are TGTGCCAGCAGCTGGGTGGACACCCAGTAC.

This clone was seen only a few times. Germline and genes: mouse. The read stops 1 residue short of the end of the CDR3; the missing end is completed from the germline J gene. The genes are TRBV16 and TRBJ2-3; D not resolved. Trimming shortened V by 0 bases and J by 1 base, and 2 bases separated the two germline ends. This CDR3 is built from 13 residues. In germline, CDR1 is SGHSA, CDR2 FRNQAP. The sequenced CDR3 bases are TGTGCAAGCAGCTTAGAGGGTGCAGAAACGCTGTAT. Translated, it gives CASSLEGAETLY. The full CDR3 protein reads CASSLEGAETLYF.

This clone came up a few times. Gene and germline names: mouse. Coverage ceases 1 residue before the CDR3 finishes, and the germline J gene fills in the end. V gene TRBV26 combines with J gene TRBJ2-7; no firm D call. The germline V gene has CDR1 KGHPV and CDR2 FQNQEV (reference sequence). V was shortened by 3 bases and J by 5 bases, with 2 bases between the two germline ends. CDR3 length: 10 residues. The CDR3 loop reads CASSLNEQYF. The CDR3 DNA, read in part, is TGTGCCAGCAGTCTTAATGAACAGTAC.